These 31 T cell receptor beta chains came from one sample sequenced in a study of T cells in Graves' hyperthyroidism and ophthalmopathy (dated by TCRdb to between 2018 and 2020). The library relied on multiplex PCR. Sequencer: Illumina HiSeq 2000. The TCR beta CDR3 regions were amplified from RNA transcripts. The TCR CDR3 was subjected to a first round of RT-PCR using the HTBI primer set and the Qiagen OneStep RT-PCR kit. In TCRdb, the public reads were trimmed at Q25 with fastp and aligned with MiXCR, with productive beta chains retained. Duplicate CDR3 protein sequences are folded into a single record with the most common DNA and genes. This sample lists about 600,000 distinct CDR3 sequences; approximately 15% were detected once. The ten largest clones add up to over 6% of the sample. Sequencing used blood. The receptor source for this set is a woman aged 18-29 years with Graves' ophthalmopathy.

The gene calls are TRBV7-2 and TRBJ1-3; D is ambiguous. Germline V gene sequence: CDR1 SGHTA, CDR2 FQGNSA. V was trimmed by 0 bases and J by 5 bases, leaving 5 bases between them. The CDR3 is 13 amino acids. The CDR3 is CASSLALRNTIYF. CDR3 DNA sequence: TGTGCCAGCAGCTTAGCACTCAGAAACACCATATATTTT.

This clonotype was recorded at least ten times. The chain employs TRBV5-1 and TRBJ1-1, with D possibly TRBD1 on 5 matching bases. CDR3 length: 14 residues. Germline-derived CDR1 and CDR2 are SGHRS and YFSETQ. Trimming took off 0 bases at V and 2 bases at J, with 8 bases between the two ends. CDR3 in DNA: TGCGCCAGCAGCTTGGTAGGGGCAAACACTGAAGCTTTCTTT. Amino acids: CASSLVGANTEAFF.

This clonotype was seen many times. The chain recombines TRBV28 with TRBJ2-5, with D unclear. The CDR3 loop spans 13 amino acids. The germline gives CDR1 MDHEN, CDR2 SYDVKM. V lost 4 bases and J lost 3, with 9 bases in between. The CDR3 is CASSSPGKETQYF. In DNA, the CDR3 is TGTGCCAGCAGTTCCCCAGGAAAAGAGACCCAGTACTTC.

This clonotype was seen many times. The chain carries TRBV12-3 or TRBV12-4 and TRBJ1-1; 10 bases map to TRBD1. Unmatched junction bases numbered 27, after V lost 5 bases and J lost 3 bases. This CDR3 is 22 amino acids long. This CDR3 reads CASSPRASGTGVLGRWDTEAFF. The CDR3 DNA reads as TGTGCCAGCAGTCCGAGGGCATCCGGGACAGGGGTGTTGGGTCGCTGGGACACTGAAGCTTTCTTT.

Notes on this clonotype: This may stem from a read error, because a much larger clone lies one nucleotide away. This chain joins TRBV30 and TRBJ1-2; D perhaps matches TRBD1 (5 bases). Germline V gene data show CDR1 as GTSNPN and CDR2 as SVGIG (reference sequence). The CDR3 consists of 12 residues. The V end was cut by 0 bases, the J end by 3 bases, with 5 bases between. The CDR3 nucleotides read TGTGCCTGGAGTGTGGGGGACTATGGCTACACCTTC. Encoded protein: CAWSVGDYGYTF.

The chain couples TRBV7-2 to TRBJ1-6; TRBD1 matches 9 bases. After removal of 4 bases from V and 7 bases from J, the junction contained 8 bases not matched to a gene. The CDR3 is made up of 16 amino acids. Germline-derived CDR1 and CDR2 are SGHTA and FQGNSA. Here the CDR3 reads CASSSLRTGVNSPLHF. CDR3 in DNA: TGTGCCAGCAGCTCCCTCCGGACAGGGGTAAATTCACCCCTCCACTTT.

This clonotype was observed at least ten times. The J gene is TRBJ2-3, the V gene TRBV28; no reliable D call. The CDR3 spans 11 residues. V shed 5 bases and J shed 8 bases, with 8 bases lying between them. The germline V gene encodes CDR1 MDHEN and CDR2 SYDVKM. CDR3 DNA: TGTGCCAGCAGTCGTTTAGGTACGCAGTATTTT. Protein product: CASSRLGTQYF. Full variable domain (outside the CDR3, taken from reference TRBV28 and TRBJ2-3): DVKVTQSSRYLVKRTGEKVFLECVQDMDHENMFWYRQDPGLGLRLIYFSYDVKMKEKGDIPEGYSVSREKKERFSLILESASTNQTSMYLCASSRLGTQYFGPGTRLTVL.

This clonotype was counted only a few times. The chain employs TRBV10-3 and TRBJ2-3; D not certain. CDR1 and CDR2 from the germline V gene are ENHRY and SYGVKD. CDR3 length: 17 residues. The V and J ends lost 8 bases and 2 bases respectively, with 23 bases between them. CDR3 sequence: CAIGVSLAAAPTDTQYF. As DNA, the CDR3 is TGTGCCATCGGTGTGAGTTTGGCGGCAGCCCCCACAGATACGCAGTATTTT.

This clonotype was found many times. This chain links TRBV30 with TRBJ2-1, with 10 bases aligning to TRBD2. Losses at the gene ends were 2 bases for V and 10 bases for J; bases not matched to a gene: 5. The CDR3 covers 13 residues. CDR1 and CDR2 from the germline V gene are GTSNPN and SVGIG (reference sequence). The CDR3 DNA reads TGTGCCTGGAGTCTAGCGGGAGCACGAGAGCAGTTCTTC. Translated, it gives CAWSLAGAREQFF.

This clonotype appeared many times. This chain joins TRBV3-1 and TRBJ1-2, with D unclear. Looked up from germline, CDR1 is LGHDT and CDR2 is YNNKEL (reference sequence). Trimming cost V 1 base and J 0 bases, with 9 bases left between them. There are 15 residues in the CDR3. In DNA, the CDR3 is TGTGCCAGCAGCCAAGCCGAGGAGACTAACTATGGCTACACCTTC. Translated, it gives CASSQAEETNYGYTF.

The J gene is TRBJ1-5, the V gene TRBV7-2; no firm D call. The germline V and J ends were trimmed by 3 bases and 1 base, with 10 bases remaining between them. Germline CDR1 is SGHTA and CDR2 is FQGNSA. This CDR3 region has 15 residues. The CDR3 region has the DNA TGTGCCAGCAGCTTTTTGGTCGACAGCAATCAGCCCCAGCATTTT. Its protein product is CASSFLVDSNQPQHF.

The gene calls are TRBV30 and TRBJ2-3; TRBD2 agrees at 14 bases. The CDR3 is 17 amino acids. V was clipped by 2 bases and J by 2 bases; unmatched bases: 6. Germline V lookup: CDR1 GTSNPN, CDR2 SVGIG (reference sequence). The CDR3 region is CAWSTGLAGGPTDTQYF. CDR3 sequence (DNA): TGTGCCTGGAGTACCGGACTAGCGGGAGGTCCCACAGATACGCAGTATTTT.

Only a few counts were recorded for this clonotype. The CDR3 spells CASSVDPTGDYGYTF. CDR3 nucleotides: TGTGCCAGCAGCGTAGACCCAACAGGGGACTATGGCTACACCTTC. The V and J genes are TRBV9 and TRBJ1-2; 7 positions match TRBD1. Germline V lookup: CDR1 SGDLS, CDR2 YYNGEE. This CDR3 comprises 15 residues. Trimming removed 0 bases from V and 3 bases from J; junction bases left unmatched: 5.

In its sample, this clonotype was seen a few times. The chain is built from TRBV18 and TRBJ1-4; 11 positions match TRBD1. The CDR3 is 18 amino acids. Trimming removed 6 bases from V and 3 bases from J; junction bases left unmatched: 12. Germline CDR1 KGHSH, CDR2 LQKENI. The CDR3 loop is CASSGQGARPGANEKLFF. CDR3 nucleotides: TGTGCCAGCTCCGGACAGGGGGCGCGCCCCGGAGCTAATGAAAAACTGTTTTTT.

This chain uses TRBV28 with TRBJ2-1; 12 bases fit TRBD2. Germline assignment: CDR1 MDHEN and CDR2 SYDVKM. The CDR3 extends over 12 amino acids. V gave up 8 bases and J gave up 7 bases; unmatched junction bases: 0. The CDR3 region is CASLAGGNEQFF. CDR3 DNA: TGTGCCAGCCTAGCGGGAGGGAATGAGCAGTTCTTC.

The sample holds a few counts of this clonotype. V is TRBV6-1 and J is TRBJ1-4; 7 bases agree with TRBD1. Trimming took 5 bases from V and 10 from J; bases not matched to a gene: 4. The CDR3 runs 12 residues. Germline loops: CDR1 MNHNS, CDR2 SASEGT. CDR3 sequence: CASSPAGGKLFF. The CDR3 DNA reads as TGTGCCAGCAGTCCGGCAGGGGGAAAACTGTTTTTT.

In this sample, this clonotype turned up many times. V is TRBV12-3 or TRBV12-4 and J is TRBJ1-5; the D is unclear. The CDR3 is 13 residues long. The V gene lost 6 bases and the J gene lost 0 bases, with 6 bases spanning the gap. The CDR3: CASSLGSNQPQHF. In DNA form, the CDR3 reads TGTGCCAGCAGCTTGGGTAGCAATCAGCCCCAGCATTTT.

This clonotype was counted ten times or more. This chain uses TRBV5-1 with TRBJ2-7, with D maybe TRBD2 (6 bases). This CDR3 has 14 amino acids. V was cut by 0 bases and J by 3 bases, with 10 bases left in between. Germline values: CDR1 SGHRS, CDR2 YFSETQ. The CDR3 nucleotides read TGCGCCAGCAGCTTGGTCGTCGGGAGCTACGAGCAGTACTTC. Protein sequence: CASSLVVGSYEQYF.

This chain joins TRBV27 and TRBJ2-7, with D perhaps given as TRBD1 or TRBD2 (5 bases each). CDR1 and CDR2 from the germline V gene are MNHEY and SMNVEV (reference sequence). The CDR3 has 17 amino acids. Trimming stripped 2 bases from V and 6 bases from J, with 23 bases between. The CDR3 nucleotides are TGTGCCAGCAGTTTAGACCCTCCGGGGCTCGCAAACGGCGAGCAGTACTTC. Protein sequence: CASSLDPPGLANGEQYF.

This clonotype was found once. At one end, the junction sequence differs from germline, possibly due to a read error. The chain combines TRBV12-3 or TRBV12-4 with TRBJ2-5; 9 bases line up with TRBD2. CDR3 length: 14 amino acids. CDR3 sequence (DNA): TGTTCCAGCAGTTTAGCGGGAGTGAGCGAGACCCAGTACTTC. It specifies CSSSLAGVSETQYF.

This clonotype was counted only a few times. This chain joins TRBV4-2 and TRBJ1-1; TRBD1 is a possible D gene (5 bases). CDR1 LGHNA and CDR2 YNFKEQ come from the germline V gene. The V and J ends lost 2 bases and 5 bases respectively, with 9 bases between them. This CDR3 is built from 13 residues. The CDR3, as DNA: TGTGCCAGCAGCCAATACAAGGGGACTGAAGCTTTCTTT. The encoded protein is CASSQYKGTEAFF.

This clonotype was observed many times. V usage is TRBV6-2 or TRBV6-3 and J usage is TRBJ1-5; D gene ambiguous. The V gene lost 7 bases and the J gene lost 4 bases, with 11 bases spanning the gap. The CDR3 totals 13 residues. In germline, CDR1 is MNHEY, CDR2 SVGEGT. Written as DNA, the CDR3 is TGTGCCAGCAACAACCGGCAGAATCAGCCCCAGCATTTT. Residues: CASNNRQNQPQHF.

In this sample, this clonotype turned up many times. In nucleotides, the CDR3 is TGTGCCTGGAGTACCGGGGCTAGTTTACCCGGGGAGCTGTTTTTT. Translated, it gives CAWSTGASLPGELFF. This chain connects TRBV30 to TRBJ2-2, with D perhaps assigned TRBD1 or TRBD2 (5 bases each). Germline V gene lookup returns CDR1 GTSNPN and CDR2 SVGIG (reference sequence). This CDR3 has 15 residues. V lost 2 bases and J lost 6, with 16 bases in between.

V gene TRBV29-1 combines with J gene TRBJ2-2; 7 positions agree with TRBD2. Germline CDR1 and CDR2: SQVTM and ANQGSEA. The length of the CDR3 is 14 residues. V lost 7 bases and J lost 8; bases outside the gene matches: 13. CDR3 residues: CSAASGRREGELFF. CDR3 DNA sequence: TGCAGCGCCGCGAGCGGTCGGCGGGAGGGGGAGCTGTTTTTT.

This chain connects TRBV4-3 to TRBJ2-7; D is possibly TRBD2 (7 bases). Trimming shortened V by 3 bases and J by 2 bases, and 14 bases separated the two germline ends. The CDR3 has 15 residues. Germline V lookup: CDR1 LGHNA, CDR2 YSLEER. CDR3 coding DNA: TGCGCCAGCAGCCAGGGGGGAGGGGGGCCCTACGAGCAGTACTTC. Translating it yields CASSQGGGGPYEQYF.

This clonotype was recorded many times. This rearrangement joins TRBV5-8 to TRBJ1-1; 8 nucleotides align to TRBD1. Unmatched junction bases numbered 2, after V lost 4 bases and J lost 0 bases. CDR1 is SGHTS, CDR2 YDEGEE, per germline. The CDR3 sequence is 14 residues long. The CDR3 reads CASSAGGLNTEAFF. The CDR3 nucleotides read TGTGCCAGCAGCGCAGGGGGCTTGAACACTGAAGCTTTCTTT.

This sequence joins TRBV20-1 and TRBJ1-1; 10 nucleotides line up with TRBD1. The CDR3 extends over 14 amino acids. Germline values: CDR1 DFQATT, CDR2 SNEGSKA (reference sequence). The V gene end was trimmed by 6 bases and the J gene end by 4 bases; junction bases not matched to a gene: 8. CDR3: CSAYGQGGTTEAFF. For the CDR3, the DNA is TGCAGTGCCTACGGACAGGGGGGGACCACTGAAGCTTTCTTT.

This clonotype was detected ten times or more. This sequence joins TRBV24-1 and TRBJ1-1; 8 bases map to TRBD1. Losses at the gene ends were 3 bases for V and 3 bases for J; bases not matched to a gene: 5. This CDR3 is 15 amino acids long. Germline V gene sequence: CDR1 KGHDR, CDR2 SFDVKD. The CDR3 nucleotides read TGTGCCACCAGTGATCCCACACAGGGGGACACTGAAGCTTTCTTT. Its translation: CATSDPTQGDTEAFF.

Ten or more counts support this clonotype. The genes are TRBV12-3 or TRBV12-4 and TRBJ1-5; 7 bases line up with TRBD1. J lost 4 bases, V lost 5 bases, and 11 bases had no gene match. CDR3 length: 16 residues. This CDR3 reads CASSTRQGGRNQPQHF. CDR3 DNA sequence: TGTGCCAGCAGTACCCGACAGGGCGGAAGGAATCAGCCCCAGCATTTT.

The chain combines TRBV18 with TRBJ1-6; D uncertain. This CDR3 has 14 residues. Deletions cut 6 bases from V and 5 bases from J, with 11 bases between. From germline, CDR1 is KGHSH and CDR2 LQKENI. The CDR3 sequence: CASSQDLNNSPLHF. In DNA form, the CDR3 reads TGTGCCAGCTCCCAAGACCTAAATAATTCACCCCTCCACTTT.

This clonotype was observed a few times. The chain couples TRBV6-2 or TRBV6-3 to TRBJ2-1; 11 bases line up with TRBD2. The CDR3 spans 16 residues. Germline CDR1 and CDR2: MNHEY and SVGEGT. J gave up 6 bases and V 1 base, and 5 bases lay outside the gene matches. The CDR3 sequence is CASSYFPSGGFNEQFF. CDR3 in DNA: TGTGCCAGCAGTTACTTCCCTAGCGGGGGGTTCAATGAGCAGTTCTTC.